This entry lists 13 T cell receptor beta chains sequenced from one sample in a study of radiotherapy plus CTLA-4 blockade in lung cancer (dated by TCRdb to about 2018). Receptors were amplified or captured by the immunoSEQ multiplex PCR assay. Held by TCRdb, this immuneACCESS table contains in-frame sequences only and omits some clones. Under half of the omission traces to an unresolved V gene where checked; the cause of the rest is unknown. The sample table records around 70,000 clones; around 87% of these occur just once. 40% to 45% of the sample lies in the top ten. The sample here was peripheral blood, taken from a patient treated with radiotherapy plus ipilimumab. All receptors derive from a human donor with non-small cell lung cancer that progressed on radiotherapy plus ipilimumab.

The chain links TRBV10-3 to TRBJ2-7; 8 bases are shared with TRBD1. Germline values: CDR1 ENHRY, CDR2 SYGVKD. J was trimmed by 2 bases and V by 10 bases; bases with no gene match: 10. The CDR3 has 14 amino acids. For the CDR3, the DNA is TGTGCCACAAGACAGGGGTTCATCGCCTACGAGCAGTACGTC. Its translation is CATRQGFIAYEQYV.

The rearrangement uses TRBV11-2 and TRBJ2-7, with a possible D match to TRBD2 (5 bases). The CDR3 runs to 12 residues. V was clipped by 1 base and J by 4 bases, with 5 bases between them. Per the germline V gene, CDR1 is SGHAT and CDR2 is FQNNGV. The CDR3 sequence: CASSLAGYEQYV. In nucleotides, the CDR3 is TGTGCCAGCAGCTTAGCGGGATACGAGCAGTACGTC.

The genes are TRBV5-6 and TRBJ2-1; D gene unclear. The CDR3 covers 15 residues. The V and J ends lost 7 bases and 1 base respectively, with 15 bases between them. In germline, CDR1 is SGHDT, CDR2 YYEEEE. Here the CDR3 DNA reads TGTGCCAGCGCCGCCTCATCCCGGTCCTACAATGAGCAGTTCTTC. Its protein is CASAASSRSYNEQFF.

J is TRBJ1-1 and V is TRBV29-1, with TRBD1 as a possible D gene (5 bases). The CDR3 covers 13 residues. CDR1 SQVTM and CDR2 ANQGSEA come from the germline V gene. V lost 7 bases and J lost 4, with 16 bases in between. The CDR3 here is CSGGPRATTEAFF. Written as DNA, the CDR3 is TGCAGCGGGGGACCAAGGGCGACCACTGAAGCTTTCTTT.

In nucleotides, the CDR3 is TGTGCCAGCAGCCCGGACATGAGAGGCACTGAAGCTTTCTTT. Its translation is CASSPDMRGTEAFF. The chain has TRBV7-8 and TRBJ1-1; tentative D call: TRBD1 (5 bases). CDR1 and CDR2 (germline): SGHVS, FQNEAQ. The CDR3 is made up of 14 amino acids. Trimming removed 5 bases at V and 4 bases at J, with 14 bases between.

This clone was recorded only once. The chain joins TRBV9 to TRBJ2-1; D possibly corresponds to TRBD2 (8 bases). This CDR3 is 19 amino acids long. The V end lost 0 bases, the J end lost 6 bases, and 25 bases lay between the germline ends. The germline V gene encodes CDR1 SGDLS and CDR2 YYNGEE. The DNA of the CDR3 is TGTGCCAGCAGCGTAGAAGCGAGGGGGCGGGAGGCCATTGGCAATGAGCAGTTCTTC. It is translated as CASSVEARGREAIGNEQFF.

The gene calls are TRBV25-1 and TRBJ2-2, with TRBD1 as a possible D gene (5 bases). CDR1 is MGHDK and CDR2 is SYGVNS in the germline V gene. V lost 2 bases and J 5 bases, leaving 9 bases between the germline ends. CDR3 length equals 14 residues. This CDR3 reads CASSERGSTGELFF. CDR3 bases: TGTGCCAGCAGTGAAAGGGGATCGACCGGGGAGCTGTTTTTT.

The rearrangement uses TRBV30 and TRBJ2-7; 8 nucleotides match TRBD1. The germline V gene has CDR1 GTSNPN and CDR2 SVGIG (reference sequence). The CDR3 covers 14 residues. V shed 2 bases, J shed 3 bases, and the junction held 6 bases outside the gene matches. CDR3 coding DNA: TGTGCCTGGAGTCCTGGCAGGGGGCTCTACGAGCAGTACGTC. It codes for CAWSPGRGLYEQYV.

The CDR3 spells CSARLGYGYTF. CDR3 nucleotide sequence: TGCAGTGCTAGACTCGGCTATGGCTACACCTTC. The chain has TRBV20-1 and TRBJ1-2; unclear D gene. CDR1 and CDR2 (germline): DFQATT, SNEGSKA (reference sequence). The CDR3 runs to 11 residues. Trimming cost V 2 bases and J 4 bases, with 5 bases left between them.

The chain joins TRBV4-1 to TRBJ2-2; a possible D gene is TRBD1 (6 bases). V lost 1 base, J lost 5 bases, and 11 bases lay in between. The CDR3 is made up of 15 amino acids. CDR1 is MGHRA, CDR2 YSYEKL, per germline. In nucleotides, the CDR3 is TGCGCCAGCAGCCAAGGTACAGGGTGGACCGGGGAGCTGTTTTTT. It is translated as CASSQGTGWTGELFF.

The chain couples TRBV25-1 to TRBJ2-3; D is unresolved. V was pared by 7 bases and J by 4 bases, with 6 bases between. The CDR3 covers 11 residues. Germline CDR1 is MGHDK and CDR2 is SYGVNS. The CDR3 loop is CASTLSDTQYF. CDR3 in DNA: TGTGCCAGCACGCTATCAGATACGCAGTATTTT.

Here the CDR3 DNA reads TGTGCCAGCAGGCCCACTAGCTCTGGGGCCAACGTCCTGACTTTC. It yields the protein CASRPTSSGANVLTF. This rearrangement joins TRBV6-5 to TRBJ2-6; maybe TRBD2 (5 bases). The CDR3 is made up of 15 amino acids. CDR1 MNHEY and CDR2 SVGAGI come from the germline V gene. Deletions cut 6 bases from V and 0 bases from J, with 9 bases between.

This chain links TRBV5-1 with TRBJ1-2; the D is unclear. Germline V gene sequence: CDR1 SGHRS, CDR2 YFSETQ. This CDR3 is built from 12 residues. Deletions cut 0 bases from V and 8 bases from J, with 8 bases between. The CDR3 loop reads CASSLGGYGYTF. As DNA, the CDR3 is TGCGCCAGCAGCTTGGGTGGTTACGGCTACACCTTC.